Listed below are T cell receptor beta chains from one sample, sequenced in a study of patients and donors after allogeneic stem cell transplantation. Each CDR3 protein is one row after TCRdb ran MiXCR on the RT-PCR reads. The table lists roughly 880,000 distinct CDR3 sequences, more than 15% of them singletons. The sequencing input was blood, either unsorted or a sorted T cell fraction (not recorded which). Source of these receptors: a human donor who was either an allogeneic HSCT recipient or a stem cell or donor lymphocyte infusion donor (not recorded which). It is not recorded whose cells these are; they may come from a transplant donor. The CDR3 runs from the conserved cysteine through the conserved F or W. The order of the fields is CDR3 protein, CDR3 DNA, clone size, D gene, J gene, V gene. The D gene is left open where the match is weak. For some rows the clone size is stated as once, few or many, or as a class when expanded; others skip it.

CASSPTILSSGNTIYF | TGTGCCAGCAGTCCCACGATATTGAGCTCTGGAAACACCATATATTTT | NA | NA | TRBJ1-3 | TRBV27
CASRSVRGDNEQFF | TGTGCCAGCAGGTCTGTAAGAGGCGACAATGAGCAGTTCTTC | few | NA | TRBJ2-1 | TRBV12-3/TRBV12-4
CASSVSGGEGNTIYF | TGTGCCAGCAGCGTATCCGGGGGCGAGGGAAACACCATATATTTT | few | NA | TRBJ1-3 | TRBV9
CASSPLRGPDTEAFF | TGTGCCAGCAGTCCACTCAGGGGCCCAGACACTGAAGCTTTCTTT | few | NA | TRBJ1-1 | TRBV25-1
CASGSGQGPVETQYF | TGTGCTAGTGGTTCGGGACAGGGCCCCGTAGAGACCCAGTACTTC | NA | TRBD1 | TRBJ2-5 | TRBV12-5
CATSDLWGTGGNEQFF | TGTGCCACCAGTGATTTGTGGGGGACAGGGGGTAATGAGCAGTTCTTC | few | TRBD1 | TRBJ2-1 | TRBV24-1
CAISPGLSSGNTIYF | TGTGCCATCAGCCCAGGGCTTAGCTCTGGAAACACCATATATTTT | NA | NA | TRBJ1-3 | TRBV10-3
CASYEGARGSKAFF | TGTGCCAGCTATGAGGGCGCAAGGGGAAGCAAAGCTTTCTTT | few | NA | TRBJ1-1 | TRBV12-3/TRBV12-4
CASSLGTNLADTQYF | TGCGCCAGCAGCTTGGGTACAAATTTGGCAGATACGCAGTATTTT | NA | NA | TRBJ2-3 | TRBV5-1
CASSRTGTSGIF | TGTGCCAGCAGTCGAACAGGGACCTCGGGGATATTC | many | NA | TRBJ1-2 | TRBV25-1
CASIPGTVSNQPQHF | TGTGCCAGCATCCCCGGGACAGTTAGCAATCAGCCCCAGCATTTT | many | TRBD1 | TRBJ1-5 | TRBV25-1
CASSSSGGNTDTQYF | TGTGCCAGCAGCAGTTCAGGGGGGAACACAGATACGCAGTATTTT | many | NA | TRBJ2-3 | TRBV7-2
CASSRRDGELFF | TGCGCCAGCAGTCGGAGGGACGGGGAGCTGTTTTTT | NA | NA | TRBJ2-2 | TRBV23-1
CASSQGARAINYGYTF | TGTGCCAGCAGCCAAGGCGCCAGGGCCATTAACTATGGCTACACCTTC | NA | NA | TRBJ1-2 | TRBV7-2
CASSLRSAQRDRGYEQYF | TGCGCCAGCAGCTTGCGCAGTGCCCAGAGGGACAGGGGCTACGAGCAGTACTTC | NA | TRBD1 | TRBJ2-7 | TRBV5-1
CASSQAQGRDEQYF | TGCGCCAGCAGCCAAGCCCAGGGTAGGGACGAGCAGTACTTC | NA | NA | TRBJ2-7 | TRBV4-3
CSARDKGTQYF | TGCAGTGCTAGAGATAAAGGGACCCAGTACTTC | few | NA | TRBJ2-5 | TRBV20-1
CASSATGTSRQPQHF | TGTGCCAGCAGCGCCACCGGGACCTCGAGACAGCCCCAGCATTTT | NA | NA | TRBJ1-5 | TRBV9
CSAHRVGIQYF | TGCAGTGCTCACAGGGTGGGCATTCAGTACTTC | NA | NA | TRBJ2-4 | TRBV20-1
CASSLGGQGRETQYF | TGTGCCAGCAGTTTGGGGGGACAGGGAAGGGAGACCCAGTACTTC | few | TRBD1 | TRBJ2-5 | TRBV12-3/TRBV12-4
CASSEQRENIQYF | TGTGCCAGCAGTGAACAGAGGGAAAACATTCAGTACTTC | few | NA | TRBJ2-4 | TRBV2
CASSFSHPRVF | TGTGCCAGCAGTTTTAGCCACCCTAGGGTCTTC | NA | NA | TRBJ2-1 | TRBV12-3/TRBV12-4
CASISDRMNTEAFF | TGTGCCAGCATTTCGGACAGGATGAACACTGAAGCTTTCTTT | NA | TRBD1 | TRBJ1-1 | TRBV12-3/TRBV12-4
CASSYSKDPPYEQYF | TGTGCCAGCAGTTACTCTAAGGATCCCCCCTACGAGCAGTACTTC | NA | NA | TRBJ2-7 | TRBV6-5
CASSQEGTGATYEQYF | TGTGCCAGCAGCCAAGAGGGGACAGGGGCTACCTACGAGCAGTACTTC | NA | TRBD1 | TRBJ2-7 | TRBV4-2
CSATQGMNTEAFF | TGCAGTGCTACACAGGGTATGAACACTGAAGCTTTCTTT | few | NA | TRBJ1-1 | TRBV20-1
CASSLVRGHTDTQYF | TGTGCCAGCAGCTTAGTCCGGGGTCACACAGATACGCAGTATTTT | few | NA | TRBJ2-3 | TRBV7-9
CSVLLPGSSYEQYF | TGCAGTGTTCTATTACCGGGGTCATCCTACGAGCAGTACTTC | NA | NA | TRBJ2-7 | TRBV20-1
CASSGSGSNYNEQFF | TGTGCCAGCAGCGGGAGCGGTTCGAATTACAATGAGCAGTTCTTC | NA | NA | TRBJ2-1 | TRBV9
CASNPGTGVSGYGYTF | TGTGCCAGCAACCCCGGGACAGGGGTCAGTGGCTATGGCTACACCTTC | few | TRBD1 | TRBJ1-2 | TRBV6-1
CASSQIGLALYNEQFF | TGTGCCAGCAGTCAAATTGGACTAGCGTTGTACAATGAGCAGTTCTTC | NA | TRBD2 | TRBJ2-1 | TRBV7-9
CASSLGSAVLYNEQFF | TGTGCCAGCAGCTTAGGGTCAGCGGTCCTTTACAATGAGCAGTTCTTC | NA | NA | TRBJ2-1 | TRBV7-8
CATRERNNYGYTF | TGTGCCACCAGGGAACGGAATAACTATGGCTACACCTTC | many | NA | TRBJ1-2 | TRBV15
CASSQDLTTETEAFF | TGCGCCAGCAGCCAAGATCTTACGACAGAAACTGAAGCTTTCTTT | few | NA | TRBJ1-1 | TRBV4-1
CASRWTGHHEQYF | TGTGCCAGCAGGTGGACAGGACACCACGAGCAGTACTTC | NA | TRBD1 | TRBJ2-7 | TRBV6-2/TRBV6-3
CASSLEGTSGDNEQFF | TGCGCCAGCAGCTTGGAGGGGACTAGCGGAGACAATGAGCAGTTCTTC | once | TRBD2 | TRBJ2-1 | TRBV5-1
CASRNGDSYTGELFF | TGTGCCAGTAGGAACGGGGACAGCTACACCGGGGAGCTGTTTTTT | NA | TRBD1 | TRBJ2-2 | TRBV19
CASSVAPTGNTEAFF | TGTGCCAGCAGCGTAGCCCCTACAGGGAACACTGAAGCTTTCTTT | few | NA | TRBJ1-1 | TRBV9
CASSIIGGNEQFF | TGTGCCAGTAGTATTATCGGGGGCAATGAGCAGTTCTTC | NA | NA | TRBJ2-1 | TRBV19
CASSNRVLTDTQYF | TGTGCCAGCAGTAACAGGGTCCTCACAGATACGCAGTATTTT | NA | NA | TRBJ2-3 | TRBV12-3/TRBV12-4
CASLKEGETQYF | TGTGCCAGCCTTAAAGAGGGGGAGACCCAGTACTTC | NA | NA | TRBJ2-5 | TRBV6-6
CASSGKSDAYGYTF | TGCGCCAGCAGCGGAAAGTCGGACGCATATGGCTACACCTTC | few | NA | TRBJ1-2 | TRBV4-1
CASSLGGSRTYEQYF | TGCGCCAGCAGCTTGGGCGGCAGCCGGACCTACGAGCAGTACTTC | few | NA | TRBJ2-7 | TRBV5-1
CASKAGGDQPQHF | TGTGCCAGCAAAGCAGGGGGGGATCAGCCCCAGCATTTT | NA | TRBD1 | TRBJ1-5 | TRBV6-1
CASSVGDRAYEQYF | TGTGCCAGCAGCGTAGGGGACAGGGCGTACGAGCAGTACTTC | few | TRBD1 | TRBJ2-7 | TRBV9
CSARGTFNTDTQYF | TGCAGTGCCAGGGGGACTTTCAACACAGATACGCAGTATTTT | NA | NA | TRBJ2-3 | TRBV20-1